Listed here is a single T cell receptor beta chain. What it binds is not known. The data were taken from a study of shared clonotypes between healthy human individuals. Study-level points and caveats: The study generally estimated greater richness for naive than memory subsets. It was the non-shared clonotypes that had lower generation probabilities than clonotypes shared by all four donors. Between several donors, naive CD4 clonotypes were shared at a level of roughly 5.5%. Among donors, sharing of clonotypes was expected to be affected by sequencing depth.

Naive-designated CD8 cells lacked CD45RO, were positively enriched for CCR7, and omitted terminally differentiated effector memory CD45RA+ cells. This table comes from immunoSEQ multiplex PCR, and its TCRdb copy is limited to in-frame clones, with some not included. The sample lists around 600,000 clones; 95% to 98% were seen once. Source material: naive CD8+ T cells sorted from blood. The sequence was collected from a man aged 25-45 years in good health.

The CDR3 sequence is CASSLTREGTDTQYF. The CDR3 nucleotides read TGTGCCAGCAGCTTGACTAGAGAAGGCACAGATACGCAGTATTTT. The rearrangement links TRBV9 to TRBJ2-3, with a tentative D call TRBD2 (6 bases). The length of the CDR3 is 15 residues. Trimming shortened V by 4 bases and J by 1 base, and 13 bases separated the two germline ends. Per germline, CDR1 SGDLS and CDR2 YYNGEE.